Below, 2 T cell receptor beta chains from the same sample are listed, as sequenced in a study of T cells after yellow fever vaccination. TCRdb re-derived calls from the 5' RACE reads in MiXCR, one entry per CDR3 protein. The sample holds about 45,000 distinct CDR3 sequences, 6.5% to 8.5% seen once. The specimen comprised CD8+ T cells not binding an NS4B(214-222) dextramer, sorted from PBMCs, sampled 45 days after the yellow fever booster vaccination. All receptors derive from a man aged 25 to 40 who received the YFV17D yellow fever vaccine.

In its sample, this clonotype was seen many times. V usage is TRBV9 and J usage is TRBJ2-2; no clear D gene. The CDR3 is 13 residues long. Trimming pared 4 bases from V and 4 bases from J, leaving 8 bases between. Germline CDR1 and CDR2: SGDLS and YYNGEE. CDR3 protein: CASSLTGTGELFF. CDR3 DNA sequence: TGTGCCAGCAGCTTGACTGGCACCGGGGAGCTGTTTTTT. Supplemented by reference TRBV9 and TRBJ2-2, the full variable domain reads DSGVTQTPKHLITATGQRVTLRCSPRSGDLSVYWYQQSLDQGLQFLIQYYNGEERAKGNILERFSAQQFPDLHSELNLSSLELGDSALYFCASSLTGTGELFFGEGSRLTVL.

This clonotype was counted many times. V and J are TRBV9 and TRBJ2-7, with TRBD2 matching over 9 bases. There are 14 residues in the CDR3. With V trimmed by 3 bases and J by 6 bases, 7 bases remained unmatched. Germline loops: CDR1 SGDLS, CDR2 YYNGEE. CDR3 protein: CASSASGNPGEQYF. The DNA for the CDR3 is TGTGCCAGCAGCGCTAGCGGGAACCCGGGCGAGCAGTACTTC.